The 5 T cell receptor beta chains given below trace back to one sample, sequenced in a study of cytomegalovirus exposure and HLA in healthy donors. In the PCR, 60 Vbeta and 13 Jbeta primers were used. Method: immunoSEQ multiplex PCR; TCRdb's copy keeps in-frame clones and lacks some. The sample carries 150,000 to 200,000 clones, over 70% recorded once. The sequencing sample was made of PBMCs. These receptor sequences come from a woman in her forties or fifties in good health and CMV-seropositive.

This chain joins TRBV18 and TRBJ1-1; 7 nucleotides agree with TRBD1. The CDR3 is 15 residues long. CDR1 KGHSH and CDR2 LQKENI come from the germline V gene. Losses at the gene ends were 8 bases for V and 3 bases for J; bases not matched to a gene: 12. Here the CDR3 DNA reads TGTGCCAGCGCCTTGAGAGGGGGCAGTGACACTGAAGCTTTCTTT. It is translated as CASALRGGSDTEAFF.

Here the CDR3 DNA reads TGTGCCAGCCGGGACAGGGGGTATTCTGAAGCTTTCTTT. It codes for CASRDRGYSEAFF. The V and J genes are TRBV6-1 and TRBJ1-1; 11 nucleotides line up with TRBD1. The CDR3 runs to 13 residues. The V and J ends lost 8 bases and 6 bases, in that order; junction bases with no gene match: 5. In germline, CDR1 is MNHNS, CDR2 SASEGT.

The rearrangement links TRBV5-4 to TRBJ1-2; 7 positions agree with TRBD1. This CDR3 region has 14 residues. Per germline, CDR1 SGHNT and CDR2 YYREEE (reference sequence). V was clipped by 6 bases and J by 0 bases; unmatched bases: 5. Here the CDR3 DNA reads TGTGCCAGCAACCCACAGGGGACTAACTATGGCTACACCTTC. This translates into CASNPQGTNYGYTF.

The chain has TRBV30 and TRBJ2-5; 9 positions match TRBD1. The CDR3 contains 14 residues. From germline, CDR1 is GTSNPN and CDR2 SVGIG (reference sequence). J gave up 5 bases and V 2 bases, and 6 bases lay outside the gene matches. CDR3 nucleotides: TGTGCCTGGAGTACGTGGGACAGGGACGAGACCCAGTACTTC. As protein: CAWSTWDRDETQYF.

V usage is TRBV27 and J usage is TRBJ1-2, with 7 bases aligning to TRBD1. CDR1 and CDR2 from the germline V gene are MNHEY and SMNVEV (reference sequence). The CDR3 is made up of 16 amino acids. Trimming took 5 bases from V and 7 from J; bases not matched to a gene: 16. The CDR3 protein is CASSPNPRQGRGGYTF. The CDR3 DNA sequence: TGTGCCAGCAGTCCCAACCCCCGACAGGGCCGCGGTGGCTACACCTTC.